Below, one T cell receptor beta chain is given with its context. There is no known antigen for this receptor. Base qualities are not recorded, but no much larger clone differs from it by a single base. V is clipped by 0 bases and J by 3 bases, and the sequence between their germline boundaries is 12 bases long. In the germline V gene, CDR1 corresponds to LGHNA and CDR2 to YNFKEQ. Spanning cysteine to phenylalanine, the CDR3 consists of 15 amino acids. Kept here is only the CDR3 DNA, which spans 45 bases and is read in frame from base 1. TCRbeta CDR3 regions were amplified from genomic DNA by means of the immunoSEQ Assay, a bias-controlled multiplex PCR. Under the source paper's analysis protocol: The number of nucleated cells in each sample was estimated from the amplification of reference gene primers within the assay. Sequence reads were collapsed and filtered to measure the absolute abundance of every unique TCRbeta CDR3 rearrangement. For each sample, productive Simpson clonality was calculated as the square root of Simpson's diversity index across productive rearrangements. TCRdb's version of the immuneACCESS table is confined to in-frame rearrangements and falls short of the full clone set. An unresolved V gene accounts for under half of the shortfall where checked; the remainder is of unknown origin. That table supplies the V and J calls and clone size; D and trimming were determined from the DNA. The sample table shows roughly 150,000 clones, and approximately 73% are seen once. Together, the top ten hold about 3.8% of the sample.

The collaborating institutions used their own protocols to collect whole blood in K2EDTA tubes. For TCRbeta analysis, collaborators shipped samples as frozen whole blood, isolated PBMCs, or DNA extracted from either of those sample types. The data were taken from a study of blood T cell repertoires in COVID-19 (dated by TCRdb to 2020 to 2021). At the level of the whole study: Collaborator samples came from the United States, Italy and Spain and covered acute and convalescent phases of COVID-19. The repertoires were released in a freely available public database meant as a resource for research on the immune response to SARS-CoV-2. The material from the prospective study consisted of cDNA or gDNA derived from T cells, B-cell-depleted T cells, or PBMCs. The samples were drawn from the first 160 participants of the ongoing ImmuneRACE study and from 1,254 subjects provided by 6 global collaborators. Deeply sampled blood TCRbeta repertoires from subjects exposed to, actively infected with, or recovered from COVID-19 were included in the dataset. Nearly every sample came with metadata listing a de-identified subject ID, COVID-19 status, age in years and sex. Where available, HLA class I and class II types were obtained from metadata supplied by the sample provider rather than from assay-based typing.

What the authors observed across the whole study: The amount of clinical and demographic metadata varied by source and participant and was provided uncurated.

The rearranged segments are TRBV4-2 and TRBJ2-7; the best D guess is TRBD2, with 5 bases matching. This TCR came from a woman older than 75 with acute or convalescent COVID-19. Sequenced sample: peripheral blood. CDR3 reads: CASSQDRVALYEQYF. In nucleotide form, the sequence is TGTGCCAGCAGCCAAGATAGGGTAGCGCTCTACGAGCAGTACTTC.